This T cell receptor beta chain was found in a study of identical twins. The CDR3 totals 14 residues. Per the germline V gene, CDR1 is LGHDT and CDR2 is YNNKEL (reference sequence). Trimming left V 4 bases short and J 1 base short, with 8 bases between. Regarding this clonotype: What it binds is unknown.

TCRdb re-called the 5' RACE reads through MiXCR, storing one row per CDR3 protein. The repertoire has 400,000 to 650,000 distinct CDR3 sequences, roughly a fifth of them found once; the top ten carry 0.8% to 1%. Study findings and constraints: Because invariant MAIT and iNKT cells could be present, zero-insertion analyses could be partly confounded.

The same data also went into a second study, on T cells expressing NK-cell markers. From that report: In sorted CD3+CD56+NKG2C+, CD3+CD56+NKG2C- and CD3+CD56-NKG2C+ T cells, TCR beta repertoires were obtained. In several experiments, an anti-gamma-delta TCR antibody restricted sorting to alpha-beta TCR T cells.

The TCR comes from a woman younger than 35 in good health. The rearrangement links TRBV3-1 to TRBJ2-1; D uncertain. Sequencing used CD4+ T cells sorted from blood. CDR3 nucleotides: TGTGCCAGCAGCCGGGCCACGTCCTACAATGAGCAGTTCTTC. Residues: CASSRATSYNEQFF.